These T cell receptor beta chains were read from a single sample in a study of glioma-infiltrating T cells after dendritic cell vaccination. Some clones are missing from TCRdb's copy, which holds only in-frame ones; the method was immunoSEQ multiplex PCR. The table records fewer than 110,000 clones, about four fifths of them present only once. The sample in question was blood, obtained before dendritic cell vaccination. The receptors were sampled from a human donor with glioblastoma. CDR3s include the opening cysteine and the closing phenylalanine or tryptophan. Each record gives: D gene, V gene, J gene, CDR3 protein. The D gene is left open where the match is weak.

>.|TRBV18|TRBJ2-5
CASSPLEGTETQYF
>.|TRBV6-6|TRBJ2-1
CASSRLVAYEQFF
>TRBD1|TRBV30|TRBJ2-7
CAWSPGGYEQYF
>TRBD1|TRBV7-9|TRBJ2-7
CASSHRDRGYEQYF
>TRBD1|TRBV30|TRBJ1-4
CAWSWDRGNEKLFF
>.|TRBV30|TRBJ2-6
CAWSYGQRDVLTF
>TRBD2|TRBV9|TRBJ2-1
CASSVGAGGPHNEQFF
>TRBD2|TRBV5-6|TRBJ2-1
CASSFSGGAPYNEQFF
>.|TRBV6-6|TRBJ2-3
CASSYSVGGGTDTQYF
>TRBD2|TRBV7-2|TRBJ2-7
CASSFLAGGFSYEQYF
>TRBD2|TRBV5-1|TRBJ2-1
CASSQTERGGNNEQFF
>.|TRBV6-5|TRBJ2-3
CASSQTGVADTQYF
>.|TRBV5-1|TRBJ2-2
CASSFSASVPGELFF
>.|TRBV4-2|TRBJ2-1
CASSQDREMAEQFF
>.|TRBV7-6|TRBJ1-2
CASSEFTGGYTF
>TRBD1|TRBV18|TRBJ1-2
CASSPQTGLGYGYTF
>TRBD1|TRBV27|TRBJ1-2
CASRTLGTGSTSIYGYTF
>TRBD2|TRBV4-2|TRBJ2-1
CASSQDSREGEQFF
>.|TRBV5-1|TRBJ2-7
CASSSTDGAYEQYF
>.|TRBV2|TRBJ1-1
CATTREAGYTEAFF
>.|TRBV7-2|TRBJ1-5
CASSFVNQPQHF
>.|TRBV29-1|TRBJ1-4
CSVRQGNEKLFF
>TRBD1|TRBV11-2|TRBJ2-3
CASSSDRGPDTQYF
>.|TRBV4-3|TRBJ1-2
CASSQDGAVNYGYTF
>TRBD2|TRBV7-9|TRBJ2-7
CASSLGLAGDSYEQYF
>.|TRBV7-8|TRBJ1-5
CASSPSRGITSQPQHF